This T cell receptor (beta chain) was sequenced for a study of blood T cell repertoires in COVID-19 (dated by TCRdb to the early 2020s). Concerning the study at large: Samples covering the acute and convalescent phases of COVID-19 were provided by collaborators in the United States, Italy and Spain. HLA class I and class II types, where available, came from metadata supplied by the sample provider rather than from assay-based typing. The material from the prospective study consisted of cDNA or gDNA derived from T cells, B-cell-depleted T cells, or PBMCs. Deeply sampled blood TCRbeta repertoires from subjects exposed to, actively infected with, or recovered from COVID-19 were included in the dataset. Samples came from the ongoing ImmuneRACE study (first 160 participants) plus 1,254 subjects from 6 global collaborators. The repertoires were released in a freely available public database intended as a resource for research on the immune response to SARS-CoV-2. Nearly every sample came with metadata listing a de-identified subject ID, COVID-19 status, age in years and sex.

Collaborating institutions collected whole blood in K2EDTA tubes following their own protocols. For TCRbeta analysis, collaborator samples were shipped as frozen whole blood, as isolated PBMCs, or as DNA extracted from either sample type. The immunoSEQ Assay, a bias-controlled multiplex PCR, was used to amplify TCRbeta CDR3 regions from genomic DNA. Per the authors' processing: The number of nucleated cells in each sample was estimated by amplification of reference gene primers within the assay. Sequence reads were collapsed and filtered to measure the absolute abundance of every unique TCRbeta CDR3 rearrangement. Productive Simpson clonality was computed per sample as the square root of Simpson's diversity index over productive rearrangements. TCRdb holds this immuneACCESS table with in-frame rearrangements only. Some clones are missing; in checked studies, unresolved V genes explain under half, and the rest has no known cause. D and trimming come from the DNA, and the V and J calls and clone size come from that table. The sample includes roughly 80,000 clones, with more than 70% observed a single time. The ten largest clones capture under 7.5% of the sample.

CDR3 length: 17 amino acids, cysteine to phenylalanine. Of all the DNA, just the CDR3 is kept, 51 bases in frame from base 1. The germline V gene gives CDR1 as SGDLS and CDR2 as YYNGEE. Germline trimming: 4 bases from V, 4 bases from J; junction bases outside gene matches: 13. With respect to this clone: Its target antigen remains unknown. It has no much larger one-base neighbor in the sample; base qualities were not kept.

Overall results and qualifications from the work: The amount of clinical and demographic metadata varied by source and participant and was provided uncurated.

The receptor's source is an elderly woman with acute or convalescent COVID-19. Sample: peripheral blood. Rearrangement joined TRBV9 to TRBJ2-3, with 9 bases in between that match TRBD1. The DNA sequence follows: TGTGCCAGCAGCTCGATCCCCTTGGGACAGGGACCAGATACGCAGTATTTT. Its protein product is CASSSIPLGQGPDTQYF.